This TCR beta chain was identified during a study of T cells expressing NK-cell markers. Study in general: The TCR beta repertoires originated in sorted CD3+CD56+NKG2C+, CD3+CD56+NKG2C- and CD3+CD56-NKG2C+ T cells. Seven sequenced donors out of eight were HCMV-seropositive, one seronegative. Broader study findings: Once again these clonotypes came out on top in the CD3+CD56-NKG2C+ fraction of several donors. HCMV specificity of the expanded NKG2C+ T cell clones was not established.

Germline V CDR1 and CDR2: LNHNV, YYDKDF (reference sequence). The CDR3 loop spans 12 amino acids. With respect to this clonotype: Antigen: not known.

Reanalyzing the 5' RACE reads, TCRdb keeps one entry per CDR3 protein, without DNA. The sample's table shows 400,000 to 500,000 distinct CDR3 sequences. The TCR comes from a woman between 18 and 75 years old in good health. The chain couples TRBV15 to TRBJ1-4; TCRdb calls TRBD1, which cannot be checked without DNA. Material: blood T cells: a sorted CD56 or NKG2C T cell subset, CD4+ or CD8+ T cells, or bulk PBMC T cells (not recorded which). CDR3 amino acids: CATSRDWDRGFF.